This T cell receptor (beta chain) was sequenced for a study of T cell responses to AZD1222 COVID-19 vaccine. Assay used: immunoSEQ multiplex PCR; TCRdb lists only in-frame clones, some missing. The sample shows 100,000 to 150,000 clones, around 83% of them seen only once. The sample holds a few counts of this clone. V shed 5 bases and J shed 0 bases, with 16 bases lying between them. The CDR3 contains 16 residues. Germline lookup yields CDR1 SGHVS and CDR2 FQNEAQ. The chain employs TRBV7-8 and TRBJ1-1; TRBD1 might be the D (6 bases). The sample was peripheral blood, taken 28 days after the second AZD1222 dose. The sequence was obtained from an adult who received the AZD1222 COVID-19 vaccine. The CDR3 loop reads CASSQGTPPLNTEAFF. Here the CDR3 DNA reads TGTGCCAGCAGCCAGGGGACGCCACCTTTGAACACTGAAGCTTTCTTT.